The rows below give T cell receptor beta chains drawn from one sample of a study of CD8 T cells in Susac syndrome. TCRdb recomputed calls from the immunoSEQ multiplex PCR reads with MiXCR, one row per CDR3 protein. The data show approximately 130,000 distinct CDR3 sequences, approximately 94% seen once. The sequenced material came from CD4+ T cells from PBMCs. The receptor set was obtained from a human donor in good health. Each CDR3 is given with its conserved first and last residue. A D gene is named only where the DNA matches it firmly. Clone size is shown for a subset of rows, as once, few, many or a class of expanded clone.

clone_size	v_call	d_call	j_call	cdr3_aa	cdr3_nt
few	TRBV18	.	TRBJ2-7	CASSPGAYEQYF	TGTGCCAGCTCACCGGGGGCCTACGAGCAGTACTTC
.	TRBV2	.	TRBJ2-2	CASSESSQNTGELFF	TGTGCCAGCAGTGAATCTAGTCAGAACACCGGGGAGCTGTTTTTT
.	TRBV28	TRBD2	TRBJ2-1	CASSLFGLAGVNEQFF	TGTGCCAGCAGTTTGTTTGGACTAGCGGGAGTTAATGAGCAGTTCTTC
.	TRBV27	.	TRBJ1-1	CASRLQGGTEAFF	TGTGCCAGCAGACTACAGGGTGGCACTGAAGCTTTCTTT
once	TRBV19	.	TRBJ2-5	CASSIREGMETQYF	TGTGCCAGTAGTATAAGGGAAGGTATGGAGACCCAGTACTTC
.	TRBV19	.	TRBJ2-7	CASAPLLSDRFDPKQYF	TGTGCCAGTGCCCCCCTCTTGTCGGACAGATTTGACCCCAAGCAGTACTTC
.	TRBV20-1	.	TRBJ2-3	CSVPLGVTRRDTQYF	TGCAGTGTCCCGCTCGGCGTGACGCGGAGAGATACGCAGTATTTT
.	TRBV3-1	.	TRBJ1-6	CASSQGTSNSPLHF	TGTGCCAGCAGCCAAGGGACGTCTAATTCACCCCTCCACTTT
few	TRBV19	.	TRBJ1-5	CASSIGGNQPQHF	TGTGCCAGTAGTATCGGCGGCAATCAGCCCCAGCATTTT
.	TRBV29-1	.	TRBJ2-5	CSVEGDRLKWTQYF	TGCAGCGTTGAAGGTGACAGACTAAAGTGGACCCAGTACTTC
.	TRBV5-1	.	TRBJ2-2	CASSPTLNTGELFF	TGCGCCAGCAGCCCAACATTGAACACCGGGGAGCTGTTTTTT
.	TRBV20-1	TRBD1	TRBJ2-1	CSAREWTGVEQFF	TGCAGTGCTAGAGAATGGACAGGGGTTGAGCAGTTCTTC
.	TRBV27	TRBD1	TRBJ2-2	CASSGGQGVTGELFF	TGTGCCAGCAGTGGGGGACAGGGAGTCACCGGGGAGCTGTTTTTT
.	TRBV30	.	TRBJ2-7	CASQASYEQYF	TGTGCCTCGCAGGCCTCCTACGAGCAGTACTTC
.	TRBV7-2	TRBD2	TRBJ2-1	CASTASSGYNEQFF	TGTGCCAGCACCGCGTCTAGCGGTTACAATGAGCAGTTCTTC
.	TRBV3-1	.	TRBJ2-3	CASSQGGTVRRDTQYF	TGTGCCAGCAGCCAGGGTGGGACGGTGAGACGGGATACGCAGTATTTT
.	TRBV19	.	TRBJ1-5	CASSSRHEQHQHF	TGTGCCAGTAGTTCCAGGCACGAACAGCACCAGCATTTT
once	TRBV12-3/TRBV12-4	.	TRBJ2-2	CASTYQDTGELFF	TGTGCCAGCACCTACCAAGACACCGGGGAGCTGTTTTTT
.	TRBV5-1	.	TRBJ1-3	CASSPFRLGNTIYF	TGCGCCAGCAGCCCTTTCCGACTGGGAAACACCATATATTTT
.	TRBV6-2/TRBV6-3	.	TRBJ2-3	CASSYGDTQYF	TGTGCCAGCAGTTACGGAGATACGCAGTATTTT
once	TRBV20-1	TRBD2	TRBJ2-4	CSSAGGVKNIQYF	TGCAGTAGCGCCGGGGGGGTGAAAAACATTCAGTACTTC
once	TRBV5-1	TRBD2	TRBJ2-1	CASSLEASGTYHNEQFF	TGCGCCAGCAGCTTGGAGGCTAGCGGGACATACCACAATGAGCAGTTCTTC
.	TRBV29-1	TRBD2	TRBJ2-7	CSVASSGVPGEQYF	TGCAGCGTTGCTTCTAGCGGGGTCCCGGGGGAGCAGTACTTC
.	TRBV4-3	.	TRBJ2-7	CASSMTAEGIYEQYF	TGCGCCAGCAGTATGACAGCTGAAGGGATTTACGAGCAGTACTTC
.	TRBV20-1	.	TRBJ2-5	CSARIQKVLQETQYF	TGCAGTGCTAGGATTCAGAAAGTTCTCCAAGAGACCCAGTACTTC
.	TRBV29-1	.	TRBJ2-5	CSVEDVASRQETQYF	TGCAGCGTTGAAGACGTGGCGTCCCGCCAAGAGACCCAGTACTTC
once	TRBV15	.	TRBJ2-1	CATSRDSAADEQFF	TGTGCCACCAGCAGAGATAGCGCCGCGGATGAGCAGTTCTTC
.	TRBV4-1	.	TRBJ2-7	CASSAQEGANYEQYF	TGCGCCAGCAGCGCTCAGGAGGGGGCGAATTACGAGCAGTACTTC
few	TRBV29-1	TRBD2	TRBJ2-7	CSVQRGVAHEQYF	TGCAGCGTTCAGCGGGGGGTAGCCCACGAGCAGTACTTC
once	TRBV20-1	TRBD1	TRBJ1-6	CSARYGTYTGAPLNSPLHF	TGCAGTGCTAGATATGGGACCTATACAGGGGCCCCGTTGAATTCACCCCTCCACTTT
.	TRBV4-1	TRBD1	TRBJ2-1	CASSQDLLRGRGSNEQFF	TGCGCCAGCAGCCAAGATTTACTTCGCGGCAGGGGGTCCAATGAGCAGTTCTTC
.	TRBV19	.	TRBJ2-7	CASSEGRGYEQYF	TGTGCCAGTAGTGAGGGGCGTGGGTACGAGCAGTACTTC
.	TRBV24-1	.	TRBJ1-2	CATQGSSYGYTF	TGTGCCACCCAAGGAAGTTCCTATGGCTACACCTTC
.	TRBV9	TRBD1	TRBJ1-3	CASSPVPGQGTSGNTIYF	TGTGCCAGCAGCCCAGTCCCGGGACAGGGGACCTCTGGAAACACCATATATTTT
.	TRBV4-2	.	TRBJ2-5	CASSQEGGTQYF	TGTGCCAGCAGCCAAGAAGGGGGGACCCAGTACTTC
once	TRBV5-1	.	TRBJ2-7	CASSLALGAREQYF	TGCGCCAGCAGCTTGGCCTTGGGAGCGCGCGAGCAGTACTTC
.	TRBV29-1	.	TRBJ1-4	CSVGTVNEKLFF	TGCAGCGTTGGGACAGTTAATGAAAAACTGTTTTTT
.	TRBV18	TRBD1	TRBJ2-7	CASSPPGQGHGEQYF	TGTGCCAGCTCACCACCGGGACAGGGTCATGGTGAGCAGTACTTC
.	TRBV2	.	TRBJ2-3	CASRASQAYFTDTQYF	TGTGCCAGCAGGGCTTCACAGGCGTACTTCACAGATACGCAGTATTTT
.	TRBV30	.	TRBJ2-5	CAWRRLNQETQYF	TGTGCCTGGAGACGCCTTAACCAAGAGACCCAGTACTTC
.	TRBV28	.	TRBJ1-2	CASSPTGKGYGYTF	TGTGCCAGCAGTCCTACAGGGAAGGGCTATGGCTACACCTTC
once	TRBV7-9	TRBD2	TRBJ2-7	CASSPRPASGSYEQYF	TGTGCCAGCAGCCCACGCCCAGCTAGCGGGAGTTACGAGCAGTACTTC
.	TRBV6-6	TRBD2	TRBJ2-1	CASRSPGLAGANEQFF	TGTGCCAGCAGGAGTCCGGGACTAGCGGGAGCTAATGAGCAGTTCTTC
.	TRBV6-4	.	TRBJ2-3	CASSDSSQGTDTQYF	TGTGCCAGCAGTGACTCATCGCAGGGCACAGATACGCAGTATTTT
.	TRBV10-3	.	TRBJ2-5	CAISEPRGETQYF	TGTGCCATCAGTGAGCCGCGGGGAGAGACCCAGTACTTC
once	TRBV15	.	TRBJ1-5	CATSREQGPTSNQPQHF	TGTGCCACCAGCAGAGAACAGGGCCCTACCTCCAATCAGCCCCAGCATTTT
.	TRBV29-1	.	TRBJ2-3	CSVEAVRGEGGTDTQYF	TGCAGCGTTGAAGCAGTCAGAGGCGAGGGGGGGACAGATACGCAGTATTTT
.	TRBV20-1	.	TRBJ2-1	CSARDLESAKNEQFF	TGCAGTGCTAGAGATCTGGAGAGCGCGAAGAATGAGCAGTTCTTC
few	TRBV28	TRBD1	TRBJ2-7	CATDRGDYEQYF	TGTGCCACCGACAGGGGGGACTACGAGCAGTACTTC
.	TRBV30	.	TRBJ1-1	CAWTDRLNTEASF	TGTGCCTGGACAGACAGGCTGAACACTGAAGCTTCCTTT
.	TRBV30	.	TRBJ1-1	CAWSLPGTEAFF	TGTGCCTGGAGTTTGCCGGGGACTGAAGCTTTCTTT
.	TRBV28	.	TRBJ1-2	CASSLPRGIGYTF	TGTGCCAGCAGTTTACCTCGGGGGATCGGCTACACCTTC
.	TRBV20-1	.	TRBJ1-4	CSARDSGRTNEKLFF	TGCAGTGCTAGAGATAGCGGACGAACTAATGAAAAACTGTTTTTT
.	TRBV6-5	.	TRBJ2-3	CASSYSSGRVTDTQYF	TGTGCCAGCAGTTACTCGTCGGGCAGAGTCACAGATACGCAGTATTTT